This TCR beta chain is drawn from a study of cytomegalovirus exposure and HLA in healthy donors. Whole-study context: Early release data held about 85 million unique TCRs from HLA-typed donors. Notes on the study in general: The study listed approximately 160 cytomegalovirus-associated TCR beta chains.

Comment on this clone: Its antigen remains unknown.

The length of the CDR3 is 13 residues. Per the germline V gene, CDR1 is SGHDT and CDR2 is YYEEEE. V gave up 4 bases and J gave up 8 bases, with 13 bases separating them. The PCR was carried out with 60 Vbeta primers and 13 Jbeta primers. Method: immunoSEQ multiplex PCR; TCRdb's copy keeps in-frame clones and lacks some. The table lists about 92,000 clones, roughly 80% of them singletons, with 1.2% in the top ten. The receptor's source is a girl aged 2 to 10 in good health and CMV-seropositive. The source material was PBMCs. J is TRBJ2-4 and V is TRBV5-6; D perhaps matches TRBD1 (6 bases). In DNA form, the CDR3 reads TGTGCCAGCAGCCTTGGGGGCTCGGACATTCAGTACTTC. This gives the protein CASSLGGSDIQYF.